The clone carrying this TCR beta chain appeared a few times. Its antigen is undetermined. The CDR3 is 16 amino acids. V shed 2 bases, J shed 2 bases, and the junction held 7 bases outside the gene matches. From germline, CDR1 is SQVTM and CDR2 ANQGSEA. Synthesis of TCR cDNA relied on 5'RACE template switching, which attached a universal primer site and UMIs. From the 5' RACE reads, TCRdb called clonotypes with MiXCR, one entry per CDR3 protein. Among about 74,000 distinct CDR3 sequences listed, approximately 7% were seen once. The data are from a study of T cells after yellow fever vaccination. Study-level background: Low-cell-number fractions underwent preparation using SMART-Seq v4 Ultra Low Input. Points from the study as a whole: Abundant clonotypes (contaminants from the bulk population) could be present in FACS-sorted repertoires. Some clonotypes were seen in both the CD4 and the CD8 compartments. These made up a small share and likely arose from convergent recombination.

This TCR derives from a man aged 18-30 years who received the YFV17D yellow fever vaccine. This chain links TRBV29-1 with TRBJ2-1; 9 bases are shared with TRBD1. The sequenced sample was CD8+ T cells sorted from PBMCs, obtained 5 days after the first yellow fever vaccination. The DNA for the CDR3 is TGCAGCGTTGAAAAAAGGGACAGGGAAACCTACAATGAGCAGTTCTTC. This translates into CSVEKRDRETYNEQFF.